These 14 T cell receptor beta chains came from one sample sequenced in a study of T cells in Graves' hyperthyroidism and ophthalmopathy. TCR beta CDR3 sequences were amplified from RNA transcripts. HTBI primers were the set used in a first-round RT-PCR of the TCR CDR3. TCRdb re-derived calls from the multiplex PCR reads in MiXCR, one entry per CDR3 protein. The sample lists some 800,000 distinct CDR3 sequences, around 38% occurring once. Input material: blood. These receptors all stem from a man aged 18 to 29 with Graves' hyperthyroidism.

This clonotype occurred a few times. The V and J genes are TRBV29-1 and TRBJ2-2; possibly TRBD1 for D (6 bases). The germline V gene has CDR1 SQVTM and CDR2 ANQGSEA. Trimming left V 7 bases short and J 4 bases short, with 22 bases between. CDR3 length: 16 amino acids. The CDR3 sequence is CSASPRDKGGTGELFF. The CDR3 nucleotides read TGCAGCGCCTCCCCTCGGGACAAAGGCGGCACCGGGGAGCTGTTTTTT.

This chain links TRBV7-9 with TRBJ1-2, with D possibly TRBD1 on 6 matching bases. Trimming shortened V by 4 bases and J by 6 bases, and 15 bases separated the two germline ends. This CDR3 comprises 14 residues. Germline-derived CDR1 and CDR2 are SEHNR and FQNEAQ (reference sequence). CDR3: CASSSDSSGDGYTF. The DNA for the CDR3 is TGTGCCAGCAGCTCGGACAGCTCTGGGGATGGCTACACCTTC. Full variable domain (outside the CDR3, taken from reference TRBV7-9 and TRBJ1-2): DTGVSQNPRHKITKRGQNVTFRCDPISEHNRLYWYRQTLGQGPEFLTYFQNEAQLEKSRLLSDRFSAERPKGSFSTLEIQRTEQGDSAMYLCASSSDSSGDGYTFGSGTRLTVV.

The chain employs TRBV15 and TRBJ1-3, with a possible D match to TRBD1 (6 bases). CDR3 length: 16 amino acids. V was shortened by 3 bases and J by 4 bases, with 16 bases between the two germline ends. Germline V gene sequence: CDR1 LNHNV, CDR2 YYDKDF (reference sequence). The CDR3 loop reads CATSSLNRDSGNTIYF. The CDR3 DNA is TGTGCCACCAGCAGTTTAAACAGGGATTCGGGAAACACCATATATTTT.

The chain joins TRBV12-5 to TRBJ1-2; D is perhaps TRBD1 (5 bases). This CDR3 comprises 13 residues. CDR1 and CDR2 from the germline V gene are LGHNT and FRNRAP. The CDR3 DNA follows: TGTGCGTGGTCGATGGGGACCAACTATGGCTACACCTTC. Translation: CAWSMGTNYGYTF.

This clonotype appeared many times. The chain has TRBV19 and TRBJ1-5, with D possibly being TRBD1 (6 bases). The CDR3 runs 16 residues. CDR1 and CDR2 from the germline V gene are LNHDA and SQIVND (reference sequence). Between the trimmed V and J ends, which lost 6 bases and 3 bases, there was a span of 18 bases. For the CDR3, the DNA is TGTGCCAGTAGCCCTACAGGGAACGCCTTCAATCAGCCCCAGCATTTT. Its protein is CASSPTGNAFNQPQHF.

The CDR3 loop reads CASTKIDGPDTIYF. DNA for the CDR3: TGTGCCAGCACCAAAATCGACGGGCCCGACACCATATATTTT. This chain links TRBV6-5 with TRBJ1-3; no clear D gene. The CDR3 sequence is 14 residues long. The V end was cut by 7 bases, the J end by 8 bases, with 18 bases between. The germline CDR1 and CDR2 sequences are MNHEY and SVGAGI.

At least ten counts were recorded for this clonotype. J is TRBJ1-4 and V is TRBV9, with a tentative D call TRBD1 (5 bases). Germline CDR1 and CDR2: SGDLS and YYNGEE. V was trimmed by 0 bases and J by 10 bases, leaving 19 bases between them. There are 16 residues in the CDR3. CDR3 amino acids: CASSVAPGTGEGKLFF. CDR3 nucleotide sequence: TGTGCCAGCAGCGTAGCTCCCGGGACGGGGGAGGGAAAACTGTTTTTT.

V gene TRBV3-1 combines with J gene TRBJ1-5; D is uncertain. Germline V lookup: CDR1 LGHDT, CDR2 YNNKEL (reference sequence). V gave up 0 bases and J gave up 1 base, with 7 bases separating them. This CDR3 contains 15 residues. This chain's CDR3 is CASSQEVGSNQPQHF. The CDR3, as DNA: TGTGCCAGCAGCCAAGAGGTAGGCAGCAATCAGCCCCAGCATTTT.

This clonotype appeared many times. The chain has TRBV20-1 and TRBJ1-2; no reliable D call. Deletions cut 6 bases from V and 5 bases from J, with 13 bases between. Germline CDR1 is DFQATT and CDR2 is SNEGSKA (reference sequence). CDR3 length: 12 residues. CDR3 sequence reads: CSAYLPDYGYTF. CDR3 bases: TGCAGTGCCTACCTGCCGGATTATGGCTACACCTTC.

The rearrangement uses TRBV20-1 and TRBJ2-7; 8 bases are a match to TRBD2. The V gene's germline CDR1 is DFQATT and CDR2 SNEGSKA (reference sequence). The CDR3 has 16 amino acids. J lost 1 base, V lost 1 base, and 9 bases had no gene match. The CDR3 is CSARVDLAGTSYEQYF. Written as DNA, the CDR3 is TGCAGTGCTAGAGTTGACTTAGCGGGAACGTCCTACGAGCAGTACTTC.

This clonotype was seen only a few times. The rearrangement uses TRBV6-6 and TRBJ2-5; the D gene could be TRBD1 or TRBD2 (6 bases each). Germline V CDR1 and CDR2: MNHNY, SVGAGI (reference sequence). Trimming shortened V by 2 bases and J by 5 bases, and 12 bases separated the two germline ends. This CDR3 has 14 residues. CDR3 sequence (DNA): TGTGCCAGCAGTTACACAGGAGGGGGGGAGACCCAGTACTTC. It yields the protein CASSYTGGGETQYF.

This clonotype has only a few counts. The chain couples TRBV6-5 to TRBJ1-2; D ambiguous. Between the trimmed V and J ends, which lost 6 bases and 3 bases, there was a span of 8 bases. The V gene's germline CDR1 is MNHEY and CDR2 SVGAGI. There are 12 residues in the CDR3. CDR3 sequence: CASSRRDYGYTF. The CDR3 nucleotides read TGTGCCAGCAGCCGCAGAGACTATGGCTACACCTTC.

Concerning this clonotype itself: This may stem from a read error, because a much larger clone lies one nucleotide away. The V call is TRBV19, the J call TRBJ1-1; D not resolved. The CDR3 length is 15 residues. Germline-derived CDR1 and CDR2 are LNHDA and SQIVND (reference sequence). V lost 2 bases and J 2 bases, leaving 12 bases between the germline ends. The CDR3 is CASSIYGGINTEAFF. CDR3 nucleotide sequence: TGTGCCAGTAGTATATACGGCGGGATCAACACTGAAGCTTTCTTT. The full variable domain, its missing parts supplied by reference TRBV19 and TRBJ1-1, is DGGITQSPKYLFRKEGQNVTLSCEQNLNHDAMYWYRQDPGQGLRLIYYSQIVNDFQKGDIAEGYSVSREKKESFPLTVTSAQKNPTAFYLCASSIYGGINTEAFFGQGTRLTVV.

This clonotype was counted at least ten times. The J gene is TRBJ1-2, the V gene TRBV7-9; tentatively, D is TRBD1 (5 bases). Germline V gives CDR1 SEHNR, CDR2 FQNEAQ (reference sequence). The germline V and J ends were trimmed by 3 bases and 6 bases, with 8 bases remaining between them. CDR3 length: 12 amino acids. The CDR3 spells CASSFEGDGYTF. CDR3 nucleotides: TGTGCCAGCAGCTTTGAAGGGGATGGCTACACCTTC.